This T cell receptor (beta chain) was retrieved from a study of blood T cell repertoires in COVID-19. The overall study: Both acute and convalescent COVID-19 samples were obtained from the United States, Italy and Spain. In each case, the material was cDNA or gDNA derived from T cells, B-cell-depleted T cells, or PBMCs.

In the authors' workflow: Amplifying reference gene primers gave estimates of nucleated cell counts. Sequenced by immunoSEQ multiplex PCR; TCRdb stores in-frame clones only, minus some. The V and J calls and the clone size are those of that table, but D and trimming were determined from the DNA. The sample shows approximately 150,000 clones, around 80% of them seen only once. Germline-derived CDR1 and CDR2 are SEHNR and FQNEAQ (reference sequence). The CDR3 consists of 18 residues. Trimming cost V 6 bases and J 0 bases, with 21 bases left between them. This clonotype was obtained from a human donor with acute or convalescent COVID-19. The donor label of this sample is uncertain. V gene TRBV7-9 combines with J gene TRBJ1-3; D is unresolved. The specimen sequenced was peripheral blood. CDR3 protein: CASSTVYAGISSGNTIYF. For the CDR3, the DNA is TGTGCCAGCAGTACAGTTTACGCGGGTATTAGCTCTGGAAACACCATATATTTT.